What follows are 32 T cell receptor beta chains derived from one specimen sequenced in a study of cytomegalovirus exposure and HLA in healthy donors. Primers included in the PCR were 60 Vbeta and 13 Jbeta primers. The method was immunoSEQ multiplex PCR; TCRdb's version includes in-frame clones alone and lacks a portion of them. The table includes 95,000 to 150,000 clones, about 62% detected once. Sequenced input: PBMCs. The receptors here all came from a woman between 40 and 55 years old in good health and CMV-seropositive.

On this clone: The junction and the germline gene differ at one end; a read error may be behind it. CDR3 sequence (DNA): TGTGCTAGCAGCCGTCCGGTGATCCAAGAGACCCAGTACTTC. Protein product: CASSRPVIQETQYF. This chain joins TRBV7-7 and TRBJ2-5, with unresolved D. Per the germline V gene, CDR1 is SSHAT and CDR2 is FNYEAQ (reference sequence). The CDR3 sequence is 14 residues long.

The chain joins TRBV29-1 to TRBJ2-5, with D perhaps TRBD2 (5 bases). CDR1 and CDR2 from the germline V gene are SQVTM and ANQGSEA. The CDR3 is made up of 13 amino acids. V shed 6 bases and J shed 4 bases, with 15 bases lying between them. As DNA, the CDR3 is TGCAGCGTCCGTGGGCCCGCGGGAGAGACCCAGTACTTC. This encodes CSVRGPAGETQYF.

The chain is built from TRBV5-1 and TRBJ1-1; 7 bases map to TRBD1. Germline V gives CDR1 SGHRS, CDR2 YFSETQ. The CDR3 covers 14 residues. Trimming cost V 2 bases and J 1 base; bases outside gene matches: 2. CDR3 sequence (DNA): TGCGCCAGCAGCTTTGACAGGGCGAACACTGAAGCTTTCTTT. Translated, it gives CASSFDRANTEAFF.

The rearrangement links TRBV5-4 to TRBJ2-7; TRBD2 matches 11 bases. Per germline, CDR1 SGHNT and CDR2 YYREEE (reference sequence). CDR3 length: 16 residues. The J segment lost 4 bases and the V segment lost 3 bases, leaving 9 bases of the junction unmatched. The CDR3 here is CASSSWGLAGGYEQYF. The CDR3 DNA is TGTGCCAGCAGCTCCTGGGGCCTAGCGGGGGGTTACGAGCAGTACTTC.

This clone has more than one count but fewer than ten. This chain connects TRBV29-1 to TRBJ2-1; 11 positions agree with TRBD1. Germline CDR1 SQVTM, CDR2 ANQGSEA. With 6 bases clipped from V and 9 bases from J, the junction kept 7 bases outside the gene matches. The CDR3 spans 13 residues. The DNA of the CDR3 is TGCAGCGTCCGGGACAGGGGGTGGGTTGAGCAGTTCTTC. It is translated as CSVRDRGWVEQFF.

The rearrangement joins TRBV27 to TRBJ2-7, with 8 bases lining up with TRBD2. The CDR3 has 16 residues. Germline trimming cut 6 bases from V and 2 bases from J; bases unmatched to any gene: 12. The V gene's germline CDR1 is MNHEY and CDR2 SMNVEV (reference sequence). This CDR3 is CASSISGDGFTYEQYF. Here the CDR3 DNA reads TGTGCCAGCAGCATTAGCGGGGACGGCTTTACCTACGAGCAGTACTTC.

CDR3 residues: CASSLGTPGQGIYGYTF. CDR3 nucleotides: TGTGCCAGCAGCTTAGGAACCCCGGGACAGGGAATCTATGGCTACACCTTC. The chain employs TRBV11-2 and TRBJ1-2; 9 bases are a match to TRBD1. The CDR3 has 17 residues. V lost 1 base, J lost 4 bases, and 10 bases stayed unmatched. Germline CDR1 SGHAT, CDR2 FQNNGV.

The CDR3 here is CASSPVGQAISEQYF. As DNA, the CDR3 is TGTGCCAGCTCACCGGTAGGACAGGCCATCTCCGAGCAGTACTTC. The rearrangement links TRBV18 to TRBJ2-7; 7 bases line up with TRBD1. This CDR3 is 15 amino acids long. Germline CDR1 and CDR2: KGHSH and LQKENI. V lost 3 bases to trimming and J lost 6 bases; unmatched junction nucleotides: 11. The variable domain in full, completed from reference TRBV18 and TRBJ2-7, reads NAGVMQNPRHLVRRRGQEARLRCSPMKGHSHVYWYRQLPEEGLKFMVYLQKENIIDESGMPKERFSAEFPKEGPSILRIQQVVRGDSAAYFCASSPVGQAISEQYFGPGTRLTVT.

Details on this clone: Other DNA sequences within the sample encode an identical CDR3. The rearrangement uses TRBV5-1 and TRBJ2-1, with 7 nucleotides matching TRBD2. Germline lookup yields CDR1 SGHRS and CDR2 YFSETQ. The CDR3 is 13 amino acids. The trim removed 2 bases at V and 9 bases at J, leaving 5 bases unmatched. The CDR3 loop reads CASSLSGEGEQFF. CDR3 sequence (DNA): TGCGCCAGCAGCTTATCGGGGGAGGGTGAGCAGTTCTTC.

V gene TRBV7-3 combines with J gene TRBJ1-2; 10 nucleotides agree with TRBD1. Trimming removed 5 bases from V and 11 bases from J; junction bases left unmatched: 8. CDR1 and CDR2 (germline): SGHTA, FQGTGA. The CDR3 loop spans 13 amino acids. This chain's CDR3 is CASSPGTGARYTF. The DNA of the CDR3 is TGTGCCAGCAGCCCCGGGACAGGGGCTCGATACACCTTC. Full variable domain (missing parts from reference TRBV7-3 and TRBJ1-2): GAGVSQTPSNKVTEKGKYVELRCDPISGHTALYWYRQSLGQGPEFLIYFQGTGAADDSGLPNDRFFAVRPEGSVSTLKIQRTERGDSAVYLCASSPGTGARYTFGSGTRLTVV.

This clone was picked up a small number of times. This sequence joins TRBV6-5 and TRBJ2-7; TRBD2 agrees at 11 bases. Germline values: CDR1 MNHEY, CDR2 SVGAGI. The CDR3 length is 15 residues. V lost 6 bases, J lost 2 bases, and 6 bases stayed unmatched. The DNA for the CDR3 is TGTGCCAGCAGCGCCGGACTAGCGGGCCCCTACGAGCAGTACTTC. Its translation is CASSAGLAGPYEQYF.

Note on this clone: The germline gene is not matched at one end of the junction; a read error may be the cause. As DNA, the CDR3 is TGTGCCAGTAGAAGACAGGGTCTCGTAGTCTTC. Protein product: CASRRQGLVVF. This chain connects TRBV19 to TRBJ1-2; 7 bases map to TRBD1. This CDR3 comprises 11 residues. The germline V gene encodes CDR1 LNHDA and CDR2 SQIVND (reference sequence).

There are a few counts of this clone. The chain recombines TRBV5-6 with TRBJ2-7; 9 positions match TRBD1. The CDR3 runs to 14 residues. Germline V CDR1 and CDR2: SGHDT, YYEEEE. V shed 0 bases and J 7 bases; nucleotides not matched to a gene: 5. This CDR3 is CASSLAGTGNEQYF. CDR3 nucleotide sequence: TGTGCCAGCAGCTTGGCCGGGACAGGGAATGAGCAGTACTTC. The full variable domain, completed using reference TRBV5-6 and TRBJ2-7, is DAGVTQSPTHLIKTRGQQVTLRCSPKSGHDTVSWYQQALGQGPQFIFQYYEEEERQRGNFPDRFSGHQFPNYSSELNVNALLLGDSALYLCASSLAGTGNEQYFGPGTRLTVT.

The genes are TRBV6-6 and TRBJ1-2; 8 positions agree with TRBD1. Germline CDR1 and CDR2: MNHNY and SVGAGI (reference sequence). The CDR3 totals 15 residues. The V segment lost 0 bases and the J segment 6 bases; nucleotides outside the gene matches: 6. CDR3 residues: CASSYSGQGADGYTF. CDR3 nucleotides: TGTGCCAGCAGTTACTCAGGGCAGGGGGCAGATGGCTACACCTTC.

This chain connects TRBV10-3 to TRBJ2-3; TRBD1 matches at 11 bases. The CDR3 length is 15 residues. From germline, CDR1 is ENHRY and CDR2 SYGVKD. The V and J ends lost 10 bases and 4 bases, in that order; junction bases with no gene match: 10. The CDR3 bases are TGTGCCACCCGAGGGGGACAGGGGGACGCAGATACGCAGTATTTT. Protein: CATRGGQGDADTQYF.

This clone was seen a single time. The chain combines TRBV15 with TRBJ1-4; D may be TRBD1 (5 bases). The CDR3 spans 15 residues. Germline V gene lookup returns CDR1 LNHNV and CDR2 YYDKDF (reference sequence). V was trimmed by 1 base and J by 4 bases, leaving 10 bases between them. The CDR3 bases are TGTGCCACCAGCAGAGGTCAGGGCTTTAATGAAAAACTGTTTTTT. It translates to CATSRGQGFNEKLFF. The variable domain in full, with the rest retrieved from reference TRBV15 and TRBJ1-4, is DAMVIQNPRYQVTQFGKPVTLSCSQTLNHNVMYWYQQKSSQAPKLLFHYYDKDFNNEADTPDNFQSRRPNTSFCFLDIRSPGLGDTAMYLCATSRGQGFNEKLFFGSGTQLSVL.

As DNA, the CDR3 is TGTGCCAGCAGCTTAGGAGGGTCCCGGAACACTGAAGCTTTCTTT. This sequence encodes CASSLGGSRNTEAFF. The rearrangement joins TRBV11-3 to TRBJ1-1; D uncertain. CDR1 is SGHNT and CDR2 is YENEEA in the germline V gene. The ends were cut back, 1 base at V and 1 base at J, with 10 bases in the middle. The CDR3 is 15 residues long.

The table lists this clone with a few counts. The chain links TRBV2 to TRBJ1-4; D is possibly TRBD1 (6 bases). This CDR3 contains 15 residues. Germline V lookup: CDR1 SNHLY, CDR2 FYNNEI. V was pared by 7 bases and J by 5 bases, with 17 bases between. The CDR3 DNA is TGTGCCAGCAAGCGCAAGACAGGTTTAAATGAAAAACTGTTTTTT. Translated, it gives CASKRKTGLNEKLFF.

V is TRBV5-6 and J is TRBJ2-7, with D perhaps TRBD1 (5 bases). This CDR3 has 13 amino acids. The germline V and J ends were trimmed by 2 bases and 2 bases, with 8 bases remaining between them. Germline lookup yields CDR1 SGHDT and CDR2 YYEEEE. CDR3: CASSFYRTYEQYF. CDR3 nucleotides: TGTGCCAGCAGCTTTTACAGGACCTACGAGCAGTACTTC.

The gene calls are TRBV7-6 and TRBJ2-6, with D perhaps matching TRBD1 (6 bases). The CDR3 runs to 19 residues. Germline CDR1 and CDR2: SGHVS and FNYEAQ. Trimming cost V 5 bases and J 1 base, with 21 bases left between them. CDR3 sequence reads: CASSPISQGLGSGANVLTF. The CDR3 DNA follows: TGTGCCAGCAGCCCCATTTCCCAGGGGCTCGGATCTGGGGCCAACGTCCTGACTTTC.

This clone occurred once. The chain couples TRBV6-1 to TRBJ2-7; 8 bases agree with TRBD2. The germline CDR1 and CDR2 sequences are MNHNS and SASEGT. V gave up 3 bases and J gave up 4 bases; unmatched junction bases: 11. This CDR3 is built from 16 residues. The CDR3 nucleotides read TGTGCCAGCAGTGAGGAGACTAGCGTTAAAGGGTACGAGCAGTACTTC. The encoded protein is CASSEETSVKGYEQYF.

This clone was found once. The genes are TRBV27 and TRBJ2-3; 10 nucleotides align to TRBD2. Germline assignment: CDR1 MNHEY and CDR2 SMNVEV (reference sequence). V shed 5 bases, J shed 6 bases, and the junction held 8 bases outside the gene matches. This CDR3 has 15 amino acids. The CDR3 DNA follows: TGTGCCAGCAGTATCTCTAGCGGGAGTTGGGATACGCAGTATTTT. Protein sequence: CASSISSGSWDTQYF.

As to this clone: This sample includes further DNA sequences coding for the same CDR3. The chain joins TRBV27 to TRBJ1-2; 7 positions agree with TRBD1. The CDR3 is 14 amino acids. CDR1 is MNHEY and CDR2 is SMNVEV in the germline V gene (reference sequence). J gave up 8 bases and V 3 bases, and 9 bases lay outside the gene matches. The CDR3: CASSLWGDRGGYTF. For the CDR3, the DNA is TGTGCCAGCAGTTTGTGGGGGGACAGAGGAGGCTACACCTTC.

This clone was observed once. The rearrangement joins TRBV18 to TRBJ2-7, with 13 bases lining up with TRBD2. The V gene's germline CDR1 is KGHSH and CDR2 LQKENI. The CDR3 totals 13 residues. The trim removed 6 bases at V and 7 bases at J, leaving 3 bases unmatched. The CDR3 spells CASSRTSGSEQYF. CDR3 sequence (DNA): TGTGCCAGCTCGCGGACTAGCGGGAGTGAGCAGTACTTC.

The chain uses TRBV7-8 and TRBJ1-5; 8 nucleotides agree with TRBD1. CDR1 and CDR2 from the germline V gene are SGHVS and FQNEAQ. The CDR3 contains 14 residues. Germline trimming cut 4 bases from V and 5 bases from J; bases unmatched to any gene: 4. The CDR3, as DNA: TGTGCCAGCAGCTCAAAGACAGGGGATCAGCCCCAGCATTTT. This sequence encodes CASSSKTGDQPQHF.

By share, this clone ranks as medium-sized. This chain connects TRBV6-1 to TRBJ1-5; 12 nucleotides match TRBD1. The germline V gene has CDR1 MNHNS and CDR2 SASEGT. The CDR3 consists of 15 residues. V was clipped by 8 bases and J by 6 bases; unmatched bases: 8. CDR3 nucleotide sequence: TGTGCCAGCCTGCTCGGGACAGGGGGCGGTCAGCCCCAGCATTTT. It specifies CASLLGTGGGQPQHF.

V usage is TRBV7-8 and J usage is TRBJ2-3; 12 nucleotides match TRBD2. CDR3 length: 16 amino acids. CDR1 is SGHVS and CDR2 is FQNEAQ in the germline V gene. With V trimmed by 5 bases and J by 3 bases, 6 bases remained unmatched. CDR3 nucleotides: TGTGCCAGCAGCCCTTGGACTAGCGGGAATACAGATACGCAGTATTTT. As protein: CASSPWTSGNTDTQYF.

The chain uses TRBV7-8 and TRBJ2-7, with D hard to call. Germline values: CDR1 SGHVS, CDR2 FQNEAQ. V gave up 0 bases and J gave up 2 bases, with 5 bases separating them. The CDR3 consists of 13 residues. The CDR3 region has the DNA TGTGCCAGCAGCTTAGCAGCGACCTACGAGCAGTACTTC. Translated: CASSLAATYEQYF.

This clone was detected a few times. This rearrangement joins TRBV10-2 to TRBJ1-5; no firm D call. The V gene's germline CDR1 is WSHSY and CDR2 SAAADI. This CDR3 region has 14 residues. V lost 5 bases to trimming and J lost 3 bases, with 11 bases between them. The CDR3 protein is CASSTGSNNQPQHF. CDR3 DNA sequence: TGCGCCAGCAGTACGGGGTCCAACAATCAGCCCCAGCATTTT.

This chain uses TRBV7-2 with TRBJ2-7; 7 nucleotides line up with TRBD1. Trimming at V came to 4 bases and at J to 0 bases, leaving 6 bases not matched to a gene. Germline CDR1 reads SGHTA; CDR2 reads FQGNSA. This CDR3 is 15 amino acids long. The CDR3 bases are TGTGCCAGCAGCTCCCGACAGGGTCCCTCCTACGAGCAGTACTTC. Encoded protein: CASSSRQGPSYEQYF. Full variable domain (rest looked up from reference TRBV7-2 and TRBJ2-7): GAGVSQSPSNKVTEKGKDVELRCDPISGHTALYWYRQSLGQGLEFLIYFQGNSAPDKSGLPSDRFSAERTGGSVSTLTIQRTQQEDSAVYLCASSSRQGPSYEQYFGPGTRLTVT.

This clone is categorized as medium-sized. The genes are TRBV7-9 and TRBJ1-6; possible D gene TRBD1, 5 bases. The CDR3 length is 14 residues. Germline assignment: CDR1 SEHNR and CDR2 FQNEAQ (reference sequence). V was cut by 8 bases and J by 5 bases, with 13 bases left in between. The CDR3 here is CASGLPGDNSPLHF. As DNA, the CDR3 is TGTGCCAGCGGATTACCGGGGGATAATTCACCCCTCCACTTT.

The V gene is TRBV7-8, the J gene TRBJ1-4; 10 bases map to TRBD1. CDR3 length: 17 amino acids. Germline-derived CDR1 and CDR2 are SGHVS and FQNEAQ. Unmatched junction bases numbered 9, after V lost 2 bases and J lost 6 bases. The CDR3 loop reads CASSLFGSGTGDEKLFF. CDR3 sequence (DNA): TGTGCCAGCAGCTTATTTGGCTCCGGGACAGGGGATGAAAAACTGTTTTTT.